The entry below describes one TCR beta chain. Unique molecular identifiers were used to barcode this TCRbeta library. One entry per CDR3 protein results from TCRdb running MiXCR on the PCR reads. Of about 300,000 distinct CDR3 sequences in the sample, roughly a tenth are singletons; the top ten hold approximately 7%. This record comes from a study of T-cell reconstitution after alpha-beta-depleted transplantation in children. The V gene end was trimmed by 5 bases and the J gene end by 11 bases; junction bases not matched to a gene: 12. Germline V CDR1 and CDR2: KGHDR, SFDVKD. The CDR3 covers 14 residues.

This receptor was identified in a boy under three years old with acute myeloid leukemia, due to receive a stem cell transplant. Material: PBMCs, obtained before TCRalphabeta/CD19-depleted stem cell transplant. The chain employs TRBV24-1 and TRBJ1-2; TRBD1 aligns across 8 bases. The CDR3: CATSGHPGQDFYTF. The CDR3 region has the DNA TGTGCCACCAGTGGTCACCCGGGACAGGACTTTTACACCTTC.